Following are 6 T cell receptor beta chains from one sample sequenced in a study of T cell clonality in common variable immunodeficiency. Study-wide results and limits: Reportedly, TCR beta sequences from common variable immunodeficiency showed fewer deletions and N-nucleotide insertions.

Only in-frame clones appear in the TCRdb table, and some are missing; sequencing was by immunoSEQ multiplex PCR. This sample carries about 23,000 clones and no singletons, and about 9.2% goes to the top ten. Antigens of these TCRs are unknown. The source material was peripheral blood mononuclear cells. The receptors originated from a human donor with common variable immunodeficiency.

This clone was found many times. The CDR3 end falls 3 residues outside the read, so it is completed with the germline J gene. The rearrangement joins TRBV19 to TRBJ2-2; TRBD1 matches at 7 bases. This CDR3 region has 16 residues. Germline-derived CDR1 and CDR2 are LNHDA and SQIVND (reference sequence). V lost 3 bases, J lost 0 bases, and 4 bases stayed unmatched. The CDR3 region is CASSIRGQTNTGELFF. Partial CDR3 DNA: TGTGCCAGTAGTATCAGGGGACAGACGAACACCGGGGAG.

This clone was seen a handful of times. The read terminates 3 residues ahead of where the CDR3 ends, so the germline J gene completes it. This rearrangement joins TRBV19 to TRBJ1-5; D ambiguous. V lost 3 bases, J lost 0 bases, and 9 bases lay in between. Germline V CDR1 and CDR2: LNHDA, SQIVND (reference sequence). The CDR3 extends over 15 amino acids. The CDR3 sequence: CASSMVSHSNQPQHF. The sequenced CDR3 bases are TGTGCCAGTAGTATGGTCAGTCATAGCAATCAGCCC.

Note on this clone: The read ends 3 residues early relative to the CDR3; the germline J gene fills the gap. The chain links TRBV2 to TRBJ1-5; D is perhaps TRBD1 (5 bases). The CDR3 has 15 residues. Between the trimmed V and J ends, which lost 7 bases and 1 base, there was a span of 14 bases. Germline-derived CDR1 and CDR2 are SNHLY and FYNNEI. The covered CDR3 bases are TGTGCCAGCACCTCGACTGGGGGGAGCAATCAGCCC. Encoded protein: CASTSTGGSNQP. Given in full, the CDR3 is CASTSTGGSNQPQHF.

About this clone: The CDR3 is cut off 3 residues early in the read; its end comes from the germline J gene. The gene calls are TRBV2 and TRBJ2-3; 11 nucleotides agree with TRBD2. Unmatched junction bases numbered 8, after V lost 5 bases and J lost 4 bases. Germline CDR1 and CDR2: SNHLY and FYNNEI. This CDR3 is 16 amino acids long. CDR3 DNA (partial): TGTGCCAGCAGTAAACTAGCGGGAGCTCTCGCAGATACG. Translated: CASSKLAGALADT. The entire CDR3 sequence reads CASSKLAGALADTQYF.

This clone was observed a few times. The CDR3 end falls 3 residues outside the read, so it is completed with the germline J gene. V is TRBV18 and J is TRBJ2-3; 7 nucleotides line up with TRBD1. Germline CDR1 and CDR2: KGHSH and LQKENI. Trimming took 5 bases from V and 5 from J; bases not matched to a gene: 4. The CDR3 is 13 residues long. The CDR3 DNA, read in part, is TGTGCCAGCTCAGGGACAGCAGGAGATACG. Translation gives CASSGTAGDT. In full, the CDR3 reads CASSGTAGDTQYF.

As concerns this clone: The CDR3 end lies 3 residues beyond the end of the read and is filled in from the germline J gene. The V call is TRBV5-1, the J call TRBJ2-7, with 10 bases matching TRBD2. The V gene end was trimmed by 0 bases and the J gene end by 3 bases; junction bases not matched to a gene: 9. The germline V gene has CDR1 SGHRS and CDR2 YFSETQ. The CDR3 runs to 17 residues. CDR3 bases read: TGCGCCAGCAGCTTGGAGCAGCGGGGGGGCCAGATCTACGAG. Its protein is CASSLEQRGGQIYE. The CDR3 in its entirety is CASSLEQRGGQIYEQYF. Drawing the rest from reference TRBV5-1 and TRBJ2-7, the complete variable domain is KAGVTQTPRYLIKTRGQQVTLSCSPISGHRSVSWYQQTPGQGLQFLFEYFSETQRNKGNFPGRFSGRQFSNSRSEMNVSTLELGDSALYLCASSLEQRGGQIYEQYFGPGTRLTVT.